This TCR beta chain was sequenced during a study of OX40 agonist ivuxolimab in advanced cancers. Study at large: Allowance was made for prior anti-PD-1, anti-PD-L1 or anti-CTLA-4 therapy, and about 44% had some. Study findings and constraints: Among the least clonally expanded were partial responders at 0.1-3.0 mg/kg.

This clone was observed a single time. The antigen is not known. This table comes from immunoSEQ multiplex PCR, and its TCRdb copy is limited to in-frame clones, with some not included. This table holds around 65,000 clones, roughly 90% found once. The germline CDR1 and CDR2 sequences are MNHNS and SASEGT. Trimming took off 4 bases at V and 5 bases at J, with 14 bases between the two ends. This CDR3 has 14 residues. Sequencing was performed on CD4+ or CD8+ T cells sorted from blood, taken in a trial of the OX40 agonist ivuxolimab. This sequence originates from an adult with an advanced solid tumor such as melanoma, head and neck, liver or kidney cancer. V usage is TRBV6-1 and J usage is TRBJ1-1, with D possibly TRBD1 on 5 matching bases. This CDR3 is CASSVRDGSTEAFF. CDR3 sequence (DNA): TGTGCCAGCAGTGTGAGGGACGGGTCAACTGAAGCTTTCTTT.